A single sample is the source of the 30 T cell receptor beta chains below, sequenced in a study of T cell responses to AZD1222 COVID-19 vaccine. The method was immunoSEQ multiplex PCR; TCRdb's version includes in-frame clones alone and lacks a portion of them. In the table there are some 150,000 clones, less than 90% of which are singletons. Sequenced material: peripheral blood, taken on day 0 of MenACWY control vaccination. The receptor source for this set is an adult in good health.

The chain is built from TRBV7-3 and TRBJ1-1, with 7 bases lining up with TRBD1. The CDR3 contains 14 residues. CDR1 is SGHTA and CDR2 is FQGTGA in the germline V gene. Trimming cost V 5 bases and J 1 base; bases outside gene matches: 4. Here the CDR3 reads CASSLGQANTEAFF. CDR3 in DNA: TGTGCCAGCAGCCTAGGACAGGCGAACACTGAAGCTTTCTTT. Full variable domain (outside the CDR3, taken from reference TRBV7-3 and TRBJ1-1): GAGVSQTPSNKVTEKGKYVELRCDPISGHTALYWYRQSLGQGPEFLIYFQGTGAADDSGLPNDRFFAVRPEGSVSTLKIQRTERGDSAVYLCASSLGQANTEAFFGQGTRLTVV.

The chain recombines TRBV3-1 (or the pseudogene TRBV3-2) with TRBJ2-1; D is unclear. V gave up 1 base and J gave up 9 bases, with 13 bases separating them. Per the germline V gene, CDR1 is LGHDT and CDR2 is YNNKEL (reference sequence). The CDR3 totals 14 residues. This CDR3 is CASSQVGRLSEQFF. As DNA, the CDR3 is TGTGCCAGCAGCCAAGTCGGCAGGTTAAGTGAGCAGTTCTTC.

The chain links TRBV9 to TRBJ1-2; 11 bases are shared with TRBD1. CDR3 length: 15 residues. V dropped 0 bases and J dropped 3; count of bases not matched to a gene: 1. Per germline, CDR1 SGDLS and CDR2 YYNGEE. The CDR3 sequence is CASSVEGQGDYGYTF. DNA for the CDR3: TGTGCCAGCAGCGTAGAGGGACAGGGGGACTATGGCTACACCTTC.

This clone was recorded only once. CDR3 region: CASTLDRGWNNEQFF. For the CDR3, the DNA is TGTGCCAGTACCCTGGACAGGGGGTGGAACAATGAGCAGTTCTTC. This chain links TRBV19 with TRBJ2-1; 10 positions match TRBD1. Germline loops: CDR1 LNHDA, CDR2 SQIVND (reference sequence). The CDR3 is 15 residues long. J gave up 5 bases and V 7 bases, and 8 bases lay outside the gene matches.

The chain uses TRBV7-2 and TRBJ2-7; D assignment may be TRBD1 or TRBD2 (5 bases each). This CDR3 is 15 amino acids long. Germline CDR1 is SGHTA and CDR2 is FQGNSA. Trimming took 1 base from V and 3 from J, leaving 13 bases between them. CDR3 region: CASSLGGVPFYEQYF. In DNA form, the CDR3 reads TGTGCCAGCAGCTTAGGAGGGGTACCCTTCTACGAGCAGTACTTC. The full variable domain, with the rest looked up from reference TRBV7-2 and TRBJ2-7, is GAGVSQSPSNKVTEKGKDVELRCDPISGHTALYWYRQSLGQGLEFLIYFQGNSAPDKSGLPSDRFSAERTGGSVSTLTIQRTQQEDSAVYLCASSLGGVPFYEQYFGPGTRLTVT.

The rearrangement uses TRBV6-5 and TRBJ1-5; D gene ambiguous. The ends were cut back, 7 bases at V and 2 bases at J, with 6 bases in the middle. The CDR3 length is 12 residues. Germline V lookup: CDR1 MNHEY, CDR2 SVGAGI. The CDR3 here is CASNQGNQPQHF. CDR3 bases: TGTGCCAGCAACCAGGGCAATCAGCCCCAGCATTTT.

The chain joins TRBV6-4 to TRBJ2-7, with TRBD2 matching 11 bases. The CDR3 length is 14 residues. CDR1 is MRHNA, CDR2 SNTAGT, per germline. The V segment lost 5 bases and the J segment 2 bases; nucleotides outside the gene matches: 2. The CDR3 region has the DNA TGTGCCAGCAGTAATAGCGGGGGGGCCTACGAGCAGTACGTC. Its protein product is CASSNSGGAYEQYV.

The chain is built from TRBV12-3 or TRBV12-4 and TRBJ1-1; TRBD1 matches at 7 bases. The trim removed 6 bases at V and 11 bases at J, leaving 9 bases unmatched. This CDR3 has 12 residues. The CDR3 region has the DNA TGTGCCAGCAGCCATCGACAGGGCCGGGCTTTCTTT. It yields the protein CASSHRQGRAFF.

This chain uses TRBV5-6 with TRBJ1-2, with unresolved D. The germline gives CDR1 SGHDT, CDR2 YYEEEE. The CDR3 totals 11 residues. The V gene lost 4 bases and the J gene lost 5 bases, with 6 bases spanning the gap. In DNA form, the CDR3 reads TGTGCCAGCAGCGAGCGGTATGGCTACACCTTC. This sequence encodes CASSERYGYTF.

The V and J genes are TRBV7-9 and TRBJ2-7; 7 bases line up with TRBD2. Germline-derived CDR1 and CDR2 are SEHNR and FQNEAQ (reference sequence). Trimming at V came to 5 bases and at J to 2 bases, leaving 12 bases not matched to a gene. CDR3 length: 16 residues. CDR3 region: CASSPHSSLAAYEQYV. The CDR3, as DNA: TGTGCCAGCAGCCCGCACTCTTCTCTAGCGGCCTACGAGCAGTACGTC.

This clone was seen more than once but under ten times. The rearrangement uses TRBV28 and TRBJ1-6; 9 positions agree with TRBD1. Germline CDR1 is MDHEN and CDR2 is SYDVKM. J was trimmed by 10 bases and V by 3 bases; bases with no gene match: 7. This CDR3 comprises 15 residues. In DNA, the CDR3 is TGTGCCAGCAGTTTGGGGGACAGGGTTTGGTCACCCCTCCACTTT. Protein product: CASSLGDRVWSPLHF.

V and J are TRBV5-1 and TRBJ1-6, with 7 bases identical to TRBD1. The CDR3 runs 15 residues. Unmatched junction bases numbered 14, after V lost 7 bases and J lost 10 bases. Germline lookup yields CDR1 SGHRS and CDR2 YFSETQ. CDR3 sequence reads: CASGRDSRIGSPLHF. CDR3 DNA sequence: TGCGCCAGCGGACGGGACAGCCGTATAGGGTCACCCCTCCACTTT.

This chain joins TRBV3-1 (or the pseudogene TRBV3-2) and TRBJ2-6; no clear D. CDR1 LGHDT and CDR2 YNNKEL come from the germline V gene (reference sequence). Trimming shortened V by 0 bases and J by 0 bases, and 6 bases separated the two germline ends. The CDR3 is 16 amino acids. The chain's CDR3 is CASSQDLGSGANVLTF. The CDR3 nucleotides are TGTGCCAGCAGCCAAGATCTGGGCTCTGGGGCCAACGTCCTGACTTTC.

This sequence joins TRBV9 and TRBJ2-7; perhaps TRBD2 as D (5 bases). Germline assignment: CDR1 SGDLS and CDR2 YYNGEE. V was shortened by 4 bases and J by 3 bases, with 20 bases between the two germline ends. This CDR3 is built from 16 residues. The CDR3 region is CASSKEVAGGSYEQYF. The CDR3 region has the DNA TGTGCCAGCAGCAAGGAAGTGGCGGGTGGAAGCTACGAGCAGTACTTC.

The chain recombines TRBV20-1 with TRBJ2-1, with 10 bases lining up with TRBD2. The V gene end was trimmed by 3 bases and the J gene end by 7 bases; junction bases not matched to a gene: 6. The CDR3 length is 14 residues. Germline loops: CDR1 DFQATT, CDR2 SNEGSKA (reference sequence). The CDR3 here is CSASSGGYTNEQFF. The CDR3 DNA sequence: TGCAGTGCTAGTAGCGGGGGGTATACGAATGAGCAGTTCTTC.

The J gene is TRBJ2-7, the V gene TRBV28, with TRBD1 identical over 7 bases. The CDR3 totals 16 residues. Germline assignment: CDR1 MDHEN and CDR2 SYDVKM. The junction had 14 bases not matched to a gene; V was cut back by 6 bases and J by 3 bases. CDR3 in amino acids: CASSLQGSLDSYEQYF. CDR3 nucleotides: TGTGCCAGCAGCTTACAGGGGTCTTTGGATAGCTACGAGCAGTACTTC.

The gene calls are TRBV29-1 and TRBJ2-3; 7 bases line up with TRBD1. In germline, CDR1 is SQVTM, CDR2 ANQGSEA. This CDR3 has 13 residues. The V gene end was trimmed by 8 bases and the J gene end by 1 base; junction bases not matched to a gene: 6. The DNA of the CDR3 is TGCAGCTCCCGACAGGGAGGCACAGATACGCAGTATTTT. The encoded protein is CSSRQGGTDTQYF.

The rearrangement links TRBV5-1 to TRBJ1-2, with no clear D. Per germline, CDR1 SGHRS and CDR2 YFSETQ. V shed 0 bases and J shed 0 bases, with 9 bases lying between them. The CDR3 has 15 residues. This chain's CDR3 is CASSLALAANYGYTF. The CDR3 DNA follows: TGCGCCAGCAGCTTGGCTTTGGCGGCTAACTATGGCTACACCTTC. The full variable domain, its missing parts supplied by reference TRBV5-1 and TRBJ1-2, is KAGVTQTPRYLIKTRGQQVTLSCSPISGHRSVSWYQQTPGQGLQFLFEYFSETQRNKGNFPGRFSGRQFSNSRSEMNVSTLELGDSALYLCASSLALAANYGYTFGSGTRLTVV.

The table lists this clone with a few counts. J is TRBJ1-5 and V is TRBV7-2, with 11 bases that match TRBD1. The V gene end was trimmed by 5 bases and the J gene end by 6 bases; junction bases not matched to a gene: 6. Germline CDR1 is SGHTA and CDR2 is FQGNSA. The CDR3 extends over 15 amino acids. The CDR3: CASSARTGGGQPQHF. Written as DNA, the CDR3 is TGTGCCAGCAGCGCCCGGACAGGGGGCGGTCAGCCCCAGCATTTT.

In its sample, this clone was seen once. The DNA of the CDR3 is TGTGCCAGCAGTTTACGCAGGGATCATGGCTACACCTTC. Protein product: CASSLRRDHGYTF. The rearrangement joins TRBV12-3 or TRBV12-4 to TRBJ1-2; D may be TRBD1 (5 bases). This CDR3 comprises 13 residues. V lost 2 bases and J lost 6, with 10 bases in between.

In this sample, this clone turned up once. The rearrangement uses TRBV6-5 and TRBJ2-7, with D perhaps TRBD2 (5 bases). There are 13 residues in the CDR3. Germline V lookup: CDR1 MNHEY, CDR2 SVGAGI. Trimming took 6 bases from V and 0 from J, leaving 9 bases between them. The CDR3 DNA reads TGTGCCAGCAGAGCAGGAGGCTCCTACGAGCAGTACGTC. Its protein product is CASRAGGSYEQYV.

The chain links TRBV7-2 to TRBJ2-7; 7 bases are a match to TRBD2. V trimming: 5 bases; J trimming: 0 bases; junction bases outside the gene matches: 4. The CDR3 spans 14 residues. The germline V gene has CDR1 SGHTA and CDR2 FQGNSA. CDR3 in DNA: TGTGCCAGCAGCCTATCTAGCGGCTCCTACGAGCAGTACTTC. Translation gives CASSLSSGSYEQYF.

The chain combines TRBV4-1 with TRBJ1-2; D is undetermined. This CDR3 has 16 amino acids. Germline loops: CDR1 MGHRA, CDR2 YSYEKL. With 0 bases removed from V and 4 bases from J, the gap between germline ends came to 15 bases. CDR3: CASSQEGSTVIYGYTF. Here the CDR3 DNA reads TGCGCCAGCAGCCAAGAGGGATCTACAGTAATCTATGGCTACACCTTC.

The chain is built from TRBV7-8 and TRBJ2-7; D gene uncertain. The V end was cut by 0 bases, the J end by 3 bases, with 18 bases between. The CDR3 is 17 amino acids. Germline CDR1 is SGHVS and CDR2 is FQNEAQ. CDR3 loop: CASSLASVTAVLYEQYF. For the CDR3, the DNA is TGTGCCAGCAGCTTAGCTTCTGTGACGGCAGTTCTCTACGAGCAGTACTTC. The full variable domain, with the rest looked up from reference TRBV7-8 and TRBJ2-7, is GAGVSQSPRYKVAKRGQDVALRCDPISGHVSLFWYQQALGQGPEFLTYFQNEAQLDKSGLPSDRFFAERPEGSVSTLKIQRTQQEDSAVYLCASSLASVTAVLYEQYFGPGTRLTVT.

This chain joins TRBV20-1 and TRBJ1-5, with D possibly TRBD1 on 6 matching bases. This CDR3 region has 15 residues. The ends were cut back, 3 bases at V and 6 bases at J, with 18 bases in the middle. Germline V gives CDR1 DFQATT, CDR2 SNEGSKA (reference sequence). The DNA of the CDR3 is TGCAGTGCTAGTGCACGCCAGGGGTCGGTTCAGCCCCAGCATTTT. It translates to CSASARQGSVQPQHF.

This chain connects TRBV21-1 to TRBJ2-7; whether TRBD2, the table's D call, matches the DNA was not checked. TRBV21-1 is termed a pseudogene. The CDR3 has 21 residues. CDR3 sequence reads: CASSTGRGHGLAGEILHEQYF. The CDR3, as DNA: TGTGCCAGCAGCACCGGACGGGGGCACGGACTAGCGGGAGAAATTTTACACGAGCAGTACTTC.

This chain links TRBV27 with TRBJ2-1; 7 bases are shared with TRBD2. The CDR3 loop spans 15 amino acids. Per the germline V gene, CDR1 is MNHEY and CDR2 is SMNVEV (reference sequence). Trimming took 4 bases from V and 5 from J; bases not matched to a gene: 8. The CDR3 DNA sequence: TGTGCCAGCAGTTCCCTGGGTGCGGGGGACAATGAGCAGTTCTTC. Residues: CASSSLGAGDNEQFF.

This sequence joins TRBV7-2 and TRBJ1-4; 7 bases are shared with TRBD1. Germline-derived CDR1 and CDR2 are SGHTA and FQGNSA. CDR3 length equals 15 residues. V was pared by 3 bases and J by 5 bases, with 6 bases of the junction left unmatched. The CDR3 here is CASSFVGRGNEKLFF. The CDR3 bases are TGTGCCAGCAGCTTTGTCGGCAGGGGGAATGAAAAACTGTTTTTT.

The chain links TRBV3-1 (or the pseudogene TRBV3-2) to TRBJ2-7; D remains unclear. This CDR3 spans 12 amino acids. Trimming removed 3 bases at V and 7 bases at J, with 10 bases between. Germline-derived CDR1 and CDR2 are LGHDT and YNNKEL (reference sequence). The CDR3 loop reads CASSQSRLEQYF. CDR3 bases: TGTGCCAGCAGCCAGAGTAGGTTAGAGCAGTACTTC.

This clone turned up a few times. This chain's CDR3 is CASRRQEIQPQHF. The DNA of the CDR3 is TGTGCCAGCAGGAGACAGGAGATTCAGCCCCAGCATTTT. This sequence joins TRBV28 and TRBJ1-5, with D tentatively TRBD1 (6 bases). Trimming shortened V by 6 bases and J by 6 bases, and 12 bases separated the two germline ends. The CDR3 sequence is 13 residues long. The germline gives CDR1 MDHEN, CDR2 SYDVKM.